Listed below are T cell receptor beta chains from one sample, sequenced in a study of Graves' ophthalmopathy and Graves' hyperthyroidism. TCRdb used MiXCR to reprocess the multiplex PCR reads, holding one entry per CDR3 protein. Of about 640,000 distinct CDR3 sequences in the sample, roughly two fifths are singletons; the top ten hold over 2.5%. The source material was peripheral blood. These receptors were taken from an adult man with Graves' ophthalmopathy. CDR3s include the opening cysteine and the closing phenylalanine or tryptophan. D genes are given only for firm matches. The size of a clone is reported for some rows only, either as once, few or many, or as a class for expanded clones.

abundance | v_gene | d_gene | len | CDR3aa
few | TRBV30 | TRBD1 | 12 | CACEPQGSGYTF
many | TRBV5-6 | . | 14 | CASSWDPSGNTIYF
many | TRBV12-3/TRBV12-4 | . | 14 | CASSSDVGREKLFF
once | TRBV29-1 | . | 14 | CSVKGQSYNEKLFF
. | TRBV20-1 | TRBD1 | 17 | CSAGQDRGRSGANVLTF
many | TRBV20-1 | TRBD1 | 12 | CSAGTGDQPQHF
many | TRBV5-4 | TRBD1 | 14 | CASSFGQGSYEQYF
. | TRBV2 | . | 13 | CASTLPAGYERYF
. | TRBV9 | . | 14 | CASSSWDTEGALHF
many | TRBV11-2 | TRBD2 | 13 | CASSLDLALAVNF
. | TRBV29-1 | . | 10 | CSGGRYGYTF
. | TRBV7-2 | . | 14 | CASSLSLLGETQYF
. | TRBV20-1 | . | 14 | CSARGGASGEKLFF
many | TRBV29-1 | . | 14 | CSVVFQGDPYEQYF
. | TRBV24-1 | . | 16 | CATSDPQEGFQETQYF
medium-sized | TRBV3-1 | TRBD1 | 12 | CASSLGGPAAFF
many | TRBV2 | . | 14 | CASSETGPGAEAFF
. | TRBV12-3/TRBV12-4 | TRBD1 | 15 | CASSIRTGQDQPQHF
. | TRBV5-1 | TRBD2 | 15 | CASSLTSGRRNEQYF
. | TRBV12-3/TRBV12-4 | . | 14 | CASSLRRLNYGYTF
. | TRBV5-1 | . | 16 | CASSPQGGDRRETQYF